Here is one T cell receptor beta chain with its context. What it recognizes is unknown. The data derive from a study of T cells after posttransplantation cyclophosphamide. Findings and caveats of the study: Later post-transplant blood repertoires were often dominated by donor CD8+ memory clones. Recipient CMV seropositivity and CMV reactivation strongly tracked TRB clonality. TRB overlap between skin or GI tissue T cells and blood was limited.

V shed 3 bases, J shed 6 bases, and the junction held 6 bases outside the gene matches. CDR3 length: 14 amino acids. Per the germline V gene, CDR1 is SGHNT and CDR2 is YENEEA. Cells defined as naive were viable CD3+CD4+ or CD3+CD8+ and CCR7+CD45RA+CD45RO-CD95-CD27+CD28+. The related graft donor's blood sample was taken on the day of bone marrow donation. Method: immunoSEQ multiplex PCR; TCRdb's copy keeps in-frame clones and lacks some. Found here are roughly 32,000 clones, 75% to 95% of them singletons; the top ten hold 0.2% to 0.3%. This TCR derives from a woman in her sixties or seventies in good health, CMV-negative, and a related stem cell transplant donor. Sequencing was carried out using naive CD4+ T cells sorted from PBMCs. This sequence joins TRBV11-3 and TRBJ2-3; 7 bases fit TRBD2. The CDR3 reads CASSFGGSSDTQYF. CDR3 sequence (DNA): TGTGCCAGCAGCTTTGGCGGGAGTTCGGATACGCAGTATTTT.